The clone carrying this TCR beta chain was seen repeatedly, ten times or more. What it binds is not known. This sample is drawn from a study of type 1 regulatory T cells. Notes on the study in general: Compared with non-Tr1 cells, Tr1 cells showed a narrower TCR repertoire.

The germline gives CDR1 SGHRS, CDR2 YFSETQ. Trimming at V came to 0 bases and at J to 2 bases, leaving 0 bases not matched to a gene. This CDR3 comprises 15 residues. TCRdb re-called the reads through MiXCR, storing one row per CDR3 protein. The table lists fewer than 80,000 distinct CDR3 sequences, roughly 20% of them singletons, with 8.3% in the top ten. The TCR originated in a human donor in good health. V is TRBV5-1 and J is TRBJ2-5, with TRBD2 matching 11 bases. Sequences were obtained from cultured type 1 regulatory T (Tr1) cells, either the whole culture or a sorted fraction (not recorded which). The CDR3 spells CASSLVAGGQETQYF. CDR3 sequence (DNA): TGCGCCAGCAGCTTGGTAGCGGGAGGGCAAGAGACCCAGTACTTC.